Detailed here is one T cell receptor beta chain. During active infection, Seattle patients enrolled and were then monitored through disease. This entry comes from a study of blood T cell repertoires in COVID-19. Here immunoSEQ multiplex PCR was the method, and the copy in TCRdb shows in-frame clones only, minus some. The data hold 150,000 to 250,000 clones, with around 95% observed a single time. The CDR3 contains 14 residues. Germline V gives CDR1 SGHTA, CDR2 FQGTGA. With V trimmed by 5 bases and J by 7 bases, 7 bases remained unmatched. The gene calls are TRBV7-3 and TRBJ1-2; TRBD1 aligns across 10 bases. Sequenced input: peripheral blood. This TCR came from a man younger than 45 with COVID-19, enrolled during active disease. Here the CDR3 reads CASSARQGAFGYTF. CDR3 nucleotides: TGTGCCAGCAGCGCTAGACAGGGGGCGTTTGGCTACACCTTC.